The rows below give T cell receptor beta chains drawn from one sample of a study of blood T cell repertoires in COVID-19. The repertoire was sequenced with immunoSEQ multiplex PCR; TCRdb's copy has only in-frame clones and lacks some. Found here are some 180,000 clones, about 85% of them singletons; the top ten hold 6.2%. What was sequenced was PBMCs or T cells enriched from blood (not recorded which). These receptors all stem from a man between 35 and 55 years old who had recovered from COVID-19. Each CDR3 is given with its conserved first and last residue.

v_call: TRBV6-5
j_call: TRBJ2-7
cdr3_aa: CASRGLAGVGREQYF

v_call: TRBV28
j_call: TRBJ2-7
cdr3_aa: CASRGVWGGSYEQYF

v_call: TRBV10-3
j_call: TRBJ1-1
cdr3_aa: CAIRGAWHTEAFF

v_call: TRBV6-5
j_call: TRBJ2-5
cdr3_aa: CASRPSGSIQETQYF

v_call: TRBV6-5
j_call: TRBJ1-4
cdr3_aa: CASRYSTAVSEKLFF

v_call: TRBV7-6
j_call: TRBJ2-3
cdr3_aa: CASSTTSGGGGFAADTQYF

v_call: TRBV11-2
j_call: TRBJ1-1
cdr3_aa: CASSLGLRAFF

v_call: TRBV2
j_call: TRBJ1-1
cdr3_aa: CASSESGFGTEAFF

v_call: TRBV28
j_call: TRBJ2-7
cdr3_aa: CASIPRDSYEQYF

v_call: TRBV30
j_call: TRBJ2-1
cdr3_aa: CAWGDRVAYEQFF

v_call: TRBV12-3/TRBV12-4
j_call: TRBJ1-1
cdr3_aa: CASRPGQGTEAFF

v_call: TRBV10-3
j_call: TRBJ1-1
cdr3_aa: CAIRPQKMNTEAFF

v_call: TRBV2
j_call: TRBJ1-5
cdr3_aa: CASSESGTGGGQPQHF

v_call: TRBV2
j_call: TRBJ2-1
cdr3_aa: CASTFDRAGNEQFF

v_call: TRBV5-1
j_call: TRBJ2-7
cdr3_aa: CASSLGGGDEQYF

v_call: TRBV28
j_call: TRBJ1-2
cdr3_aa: CASSSRDGSPYGYTF

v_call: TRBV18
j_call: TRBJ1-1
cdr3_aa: CASSPSGGNTEAFF

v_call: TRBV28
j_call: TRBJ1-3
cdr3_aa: CASSLSMGPGNTIYF

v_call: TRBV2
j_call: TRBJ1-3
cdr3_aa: CASGDRSGNTIYF

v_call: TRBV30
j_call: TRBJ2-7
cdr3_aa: CAWGTGPYEQYF

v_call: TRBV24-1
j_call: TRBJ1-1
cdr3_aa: CATSGGGTGITEAFF

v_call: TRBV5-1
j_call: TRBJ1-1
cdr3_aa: CASSLAGQGDTEAFF

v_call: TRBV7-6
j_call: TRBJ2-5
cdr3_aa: CASSSSYSRGETQYF

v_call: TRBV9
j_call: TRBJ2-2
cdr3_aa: CASRIVREVPPSTGELFF

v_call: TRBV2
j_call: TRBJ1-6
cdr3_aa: CASRSQGNNSPLHF

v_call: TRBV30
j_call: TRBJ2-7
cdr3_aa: CAWRRGRGAEYEQYF

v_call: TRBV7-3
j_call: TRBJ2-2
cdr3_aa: CASSQTGTGELFF

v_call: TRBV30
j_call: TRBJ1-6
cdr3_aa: CAWSVLVDRGASPLHF

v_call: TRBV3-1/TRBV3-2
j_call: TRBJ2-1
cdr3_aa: CASSPRSGSEQFF

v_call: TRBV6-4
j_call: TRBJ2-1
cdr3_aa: CASSDGMEGNEQFF

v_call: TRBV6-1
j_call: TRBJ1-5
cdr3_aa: CASSELTAYQPQHF

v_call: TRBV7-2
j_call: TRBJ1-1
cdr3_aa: CASSSTGSGTGAEAFF

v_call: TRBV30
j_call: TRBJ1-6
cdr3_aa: CAWTRPNSPLHF

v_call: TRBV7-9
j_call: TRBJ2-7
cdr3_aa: CASSTTGTGNYEQYF

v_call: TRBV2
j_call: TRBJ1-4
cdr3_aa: CASSVQGNNEKLFF

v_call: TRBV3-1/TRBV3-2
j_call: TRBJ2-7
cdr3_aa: CASSQSRRTSEQYF

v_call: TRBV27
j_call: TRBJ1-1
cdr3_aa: CASSSAQQGPNTEAFF

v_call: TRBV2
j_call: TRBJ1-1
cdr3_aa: CASSSDEGNTEAFF

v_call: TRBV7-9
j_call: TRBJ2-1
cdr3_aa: CASSLGQAVNEQFF

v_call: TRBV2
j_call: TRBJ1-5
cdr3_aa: CASSDAWSNQPQHF

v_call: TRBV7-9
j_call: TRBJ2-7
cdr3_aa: CASSSRQGGYEQYF

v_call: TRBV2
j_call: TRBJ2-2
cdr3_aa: CASSLPGLGGAGELFF

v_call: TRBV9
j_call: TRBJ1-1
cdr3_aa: CASSVAGNTEAFF

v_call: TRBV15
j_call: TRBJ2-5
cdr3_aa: CATSREGVLGRETQYF

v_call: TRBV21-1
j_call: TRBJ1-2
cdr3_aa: CASSNPGTGNYGYTF

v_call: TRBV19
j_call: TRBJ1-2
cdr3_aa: CASSIDGDLTYGYTF

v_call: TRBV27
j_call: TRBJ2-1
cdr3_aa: CASSTGGYNEQFF

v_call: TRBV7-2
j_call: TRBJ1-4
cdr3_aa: CASSFGQRREKLFF

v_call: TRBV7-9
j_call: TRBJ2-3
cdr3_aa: CASSFPQDTQYF

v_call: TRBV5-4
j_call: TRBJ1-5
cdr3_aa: CASSLGTSGQPQHF

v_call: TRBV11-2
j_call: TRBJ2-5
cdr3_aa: CASSFGGLETQYF

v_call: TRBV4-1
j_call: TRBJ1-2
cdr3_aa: CASSQGGGLDYGYTF

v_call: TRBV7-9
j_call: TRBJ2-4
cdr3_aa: CASSPGTLGNIQYF

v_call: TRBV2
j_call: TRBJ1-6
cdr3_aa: CASTRDSANSPLHF